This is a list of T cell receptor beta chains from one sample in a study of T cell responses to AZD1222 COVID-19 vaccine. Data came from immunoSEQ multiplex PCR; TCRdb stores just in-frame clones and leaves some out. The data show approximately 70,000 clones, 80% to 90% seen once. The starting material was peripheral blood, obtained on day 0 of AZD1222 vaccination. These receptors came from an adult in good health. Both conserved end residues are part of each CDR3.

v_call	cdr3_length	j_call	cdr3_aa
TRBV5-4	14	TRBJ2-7	CASSFVGEGREQYF
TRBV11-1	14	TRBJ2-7	CASSLDRQSYEQYF
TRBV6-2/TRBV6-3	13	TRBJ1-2	CASSSGRNYGYTF
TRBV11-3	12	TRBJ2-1	CASSSQGNEQFF
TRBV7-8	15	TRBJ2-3	CASSLWDQKGDTQYF
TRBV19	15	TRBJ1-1	CASSNRAQENTEAFF
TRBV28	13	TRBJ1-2	CASSSFSNYGYTF
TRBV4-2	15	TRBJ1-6	CASSQGFVKGSPLHF
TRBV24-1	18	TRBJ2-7	CATSEGQVTGKNSYEQYF
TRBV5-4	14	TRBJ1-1	CASSLEDSDTEAFF
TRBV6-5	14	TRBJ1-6	CASSLAGTNSPLHF
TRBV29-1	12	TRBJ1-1	CSPGGANTEAFF
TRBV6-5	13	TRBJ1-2	CASRLRLGYGYTF
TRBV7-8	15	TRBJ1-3	CASSLLRGSGNTIYF
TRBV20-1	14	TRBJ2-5	CSASRQGAQETQYF
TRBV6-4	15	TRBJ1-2	CASSDRGDPRYGYTF
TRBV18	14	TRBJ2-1	CASSRDVTYNEQFF
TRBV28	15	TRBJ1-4	CASRRPGPGGEKLFF
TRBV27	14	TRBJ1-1	CASSPVRDNTEAFF
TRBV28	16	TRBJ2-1	CASSDDRGSSYNEQFF
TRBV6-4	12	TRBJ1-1	CASSDSGGRAFF
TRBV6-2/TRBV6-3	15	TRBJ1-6	CASSLPEIRHSPLHF
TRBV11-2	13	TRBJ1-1	CASSWGGNTEAFF
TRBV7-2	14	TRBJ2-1	CASYRQGAGGVQFF
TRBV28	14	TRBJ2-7	CASTTTGSSYEQYF
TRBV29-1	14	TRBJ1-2	CSVEGSTGASGYTF
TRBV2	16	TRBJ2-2	CASSDFLDRNTGELFF
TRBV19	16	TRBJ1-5	CASWGTGTLGNQPQHF
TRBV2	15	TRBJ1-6	CASSARTGDNSPLHF
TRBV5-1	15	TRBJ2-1	CASRRQVGGPNEQFF
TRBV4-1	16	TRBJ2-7	CASSQATSGALYEQYF
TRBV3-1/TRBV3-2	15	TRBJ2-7	CASSPSASGAEEQYF
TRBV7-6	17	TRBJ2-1	CASSATRTSGGAAEQFF
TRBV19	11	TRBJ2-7	CASSTTYEQYF
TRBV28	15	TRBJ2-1	CASSPTSGAFNEQFF
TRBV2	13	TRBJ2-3	CASSFPSADTQYF
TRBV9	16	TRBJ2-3	CASSRTSGGYTDTQYF
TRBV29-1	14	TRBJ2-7	CSARLGTGSSEQYF
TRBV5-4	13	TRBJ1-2	CASSRDRHYGYTF
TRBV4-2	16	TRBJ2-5	CASSQPLAGVEETQYF
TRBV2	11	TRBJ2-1	CASSDEGVQFF
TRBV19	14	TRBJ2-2	CASSITPYTGELFF
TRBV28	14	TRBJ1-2	CASSYSGQDYGYTF
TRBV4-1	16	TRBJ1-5	CASSPAGTGDNQPQHF